This TCR beta chain was recovered during a study of shared clonotypes between healthy human individuals (TCRdb year 2020). General notes on the study: A few men and a couple of women, aged 18 to 49 years, made up the cohort. Per donor, three plates each were used for CD4 naive and CD4 memory, two for CD8 naive, and one for CD8 memory. The study deeply sequenced blood TCR repertoires of about 5 healthy adults to estimate repertoire size and the extent of clonotype sharing between individuals. Libraries were prepared and TCR repertoires were sequenced by different laboratories using diverse techniques, in order to increase sequencing depth and limit assay-specific biases. Between about 0.8 and 9.5 billion PBMCs per donor were obtained by leukapheresis. What the authors observed across the whole study: The small number of donors limited the genetic and exposure-history diversity represented. Naive subsets generally had larger estimated clonotype richness than memory subsets. Based on pairwise subsampling, the degree of clonotype sharing among donors was expected to be affected by sequencing depth. Compared with non-shared clonotypes, the clonotypes found in all four sorted-subset donors had higher generation probabilities. Even with the large sequencing depth, rarefaction of the sorted-subset datasets indicated that sequencing was incomplete. Sampling was restricted to blood, and TCR repertoires in tissue are likely to differ from TCR repertoires in blood. When a handful of donors were compared, the shared fraction of clonotypes was around 5.1% for naive CD4, roughly 3.3% for naive CD8, about 2.4% for memory CD4, and 0.4% for memory CD8.

Using the deep immunoSEQ assay, multiplex PCR amplified TCR CDR3 regions from genomic DNA. Extracted genomic DNA from each cell subset was spread evenly across all wells of several immunoSEQ 96-well plates, with each plate serving as a replicate. For sorted subsets, around 200 ng genomic DNA, equal to tens of thousands of T cell genomes, was loaded into each replicate PCR. Purified libraries were quantified with a Qubit 3.0 fluorometer, sized on a Bioanalyzer 2100, and re-quantified with the KAPA Library Quantification kit. Each immunoSEQ 96-well plate was sequenced on its own single-read 150-cycle Illumina NextSeq 550 flow cell. The authors' analysis ran thus. Because the immunoSEQ output held only junctional sequences and lacked quality scores, the filtering could not match the filtering applied to full-length reads. Sequences were annotated with PyIR, a Python wrapper for IgBLAST v1.9, using IMGT germline references to assign V/J genes and CDR3. Reads were removed for weak V/J assignments (E-value above 1e-6), missing CDR3, stop codons, out-of-frame junctions, or ambiguous translated residues. V3J clonotypes were defined as sequences sharing the same inferred V gene, J gene, and CDR3 amino acid sequence. The percentage overlap between two repertoires was calculated by dividing the number of shared unique clonotypes by the size of the smaller repertoire. RTK rarefaction, the Chao1 estimator, and Recon v2.1 estimates of unobserved clonotypes were used to assess repertoire richness. OLGA was used to compute generation probabilities for all TCRbeta clonotypes that the gDNA method yielded from a handful of donors. What TCRdb holds here is the immuneACCESS table cut down to in-frame rearrangements. Part of the clones is not present; checked against another copy, under half of the missing clones reflect an unresolved V gene, and the others are unexplained. Clone size and the V and J calls come from that table; the DNA yielded D and trimming. In this sample the table shows about 1 million clones, about 75% of which occur a single time. The ten biggest clones cover about 1.5% of the sample.

The donors were healthy, HIV-negative adults who had no recently reported acute infections or vaccinations. All donors were Caucasian adults living in Nashville, Tennessee, USA. Magnetic negative selection was used to enrich CD4+ T cells, after which naive cells were positively selected on CD45RA and the negative fraction became the memory subset. Blood was collected by leukapheresis, and PBMCs were isolated by Ficoll-Histopaque density gradient centrifugation and then cryopreserved in liquid nitrogen vapor phase. Analytical flow cytometry was used to check the purity and quantity of each magnetically sorted T cell population. Genomic DNA was isolated from every sorted fraction and measured by UV absorbance on a Nanodrop 2000c. In the case of this clone: Its antigen remains unidentified. One base away there is no much larger clone; base qualities are not given.

The germline V end is reduced by 5 bases and the J end by 5 bases; junction bases left unmatched: 3. CDR1 and CDR2 (SGHRS, YFSETQ) derive from the germline V gene. Its CDR3 holds 14 amino acids, cysteine through phenylalanine. CDR3 DNA is the only sequence kept; it has 42 bases, read in frame from the first base. The sequence came from a young man in good health. Sequenced material: memory CD4+ T cells sorted from blood. The intended sense of this specimen's cell subset or site label: CD45RA-negative fraction. Here the chain combines TRBV5-1 and TRBJ2-2; 10 bases in the middle match TRBD2. The DNA sequence follows: TGCGCCAGCAGGTTAGCGGGAGGTACCGGGGAGCTGTTTTTT. Its protein reads: CASRLAGGTGELFF.